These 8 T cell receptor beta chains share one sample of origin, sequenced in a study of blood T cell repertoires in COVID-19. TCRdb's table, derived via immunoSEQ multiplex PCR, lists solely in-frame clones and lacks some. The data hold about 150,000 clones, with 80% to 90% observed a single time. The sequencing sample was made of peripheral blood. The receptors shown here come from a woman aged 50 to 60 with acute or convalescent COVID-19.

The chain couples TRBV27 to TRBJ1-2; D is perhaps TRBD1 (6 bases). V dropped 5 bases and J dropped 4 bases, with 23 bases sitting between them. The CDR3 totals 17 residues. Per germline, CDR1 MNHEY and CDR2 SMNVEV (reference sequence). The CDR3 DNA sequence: TGTGCCAGCAGTAGAGGGGACACCCTCGCGTGGGGCTATGGCTACACCTTC. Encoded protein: CASSRGDTLAWGYGYTF.

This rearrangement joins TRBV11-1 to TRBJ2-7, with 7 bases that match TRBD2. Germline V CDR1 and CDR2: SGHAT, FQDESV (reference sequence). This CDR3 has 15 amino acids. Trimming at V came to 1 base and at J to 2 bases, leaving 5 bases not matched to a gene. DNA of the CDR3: TGTGCCAGCAGCTTAGAACTAGCGTCAACCTACGAGCAGTACTTC. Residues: CASSLELASTYEQYF.

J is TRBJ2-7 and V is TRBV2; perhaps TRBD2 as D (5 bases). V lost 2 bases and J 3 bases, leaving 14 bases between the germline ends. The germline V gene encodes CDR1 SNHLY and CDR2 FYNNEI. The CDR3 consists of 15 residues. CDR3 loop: CASSERGIFYYEQYF. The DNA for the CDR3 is TGTGCCAGCAGTGAACGGGGAATTTTTTACTACGAGCAGTACTTC.

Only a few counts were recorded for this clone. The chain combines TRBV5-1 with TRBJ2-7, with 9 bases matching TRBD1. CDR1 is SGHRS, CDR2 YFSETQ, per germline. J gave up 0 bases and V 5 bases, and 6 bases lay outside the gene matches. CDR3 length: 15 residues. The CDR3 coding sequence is TGCGCCAGCAGACCCGGGACAGGGCTCTCCTACGAGCAGTACTTC. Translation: CASRPGTGLSYEQYF.

Here the CDR3 reads CSVEAGPGETQYF. In DNA form, the CDR3 reads TGCAGCGTTGAAGCCGGTCCGGGAGAGACCCAGTACTTC. The chain links TRBV29-1 to TRBJ2-5; D is ambiguous. V lost 1 base to trimming and J lost 4 bases, with 10 bases between them. The CDR3 sequence is 13 residues long. The V gene's germline CDR1 is SQVTM and CDR2 ANQGSEA.

The CDR3 protein is CAGRELGGPDTQYF. CDR3 sequence (DNA): TGTGCCGGAAGGGAGTTGGGCGGACCAGATACGCAGTATTTT. The genes are TRBV6-5 and TRBJ2-3; the D gene is possibly TRBD2 (5 bases). V lost 11 bases and J lost 4, with 19 bases in between. The CDR3 runs 14 residues. Germline V lookup: CDR1 MNHEY, CDR2 SVGAGI.

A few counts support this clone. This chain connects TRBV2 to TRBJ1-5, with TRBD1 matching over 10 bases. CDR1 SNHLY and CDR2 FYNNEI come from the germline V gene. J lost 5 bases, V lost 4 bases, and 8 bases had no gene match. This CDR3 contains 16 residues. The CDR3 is CASSGDRGRIYQPQHF. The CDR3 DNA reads TGTGCCAGCAGTGGAGACAGGGGGCGCATTTATCAGCCCCAGCATTTT.

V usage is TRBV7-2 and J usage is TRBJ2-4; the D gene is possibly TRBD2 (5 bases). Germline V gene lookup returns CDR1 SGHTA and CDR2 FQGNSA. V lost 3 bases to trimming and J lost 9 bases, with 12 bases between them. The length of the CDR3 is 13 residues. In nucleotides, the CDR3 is TGTGCCAGCAGCTTTATGGGGAGTATCATTCAGTACTTC. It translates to CASSFMGSIIQYF. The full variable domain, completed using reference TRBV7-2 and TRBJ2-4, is GAGVSQSPSNKVTEKGKDVELRCDPISGHTALYWYRQSLGQGLEFLIYFQGNSAPDKSGLPSDRFSAERTGGSVSTLTIQRTQQEDSAVYLCASSFMGSIIQYFGAGTRLSVL.